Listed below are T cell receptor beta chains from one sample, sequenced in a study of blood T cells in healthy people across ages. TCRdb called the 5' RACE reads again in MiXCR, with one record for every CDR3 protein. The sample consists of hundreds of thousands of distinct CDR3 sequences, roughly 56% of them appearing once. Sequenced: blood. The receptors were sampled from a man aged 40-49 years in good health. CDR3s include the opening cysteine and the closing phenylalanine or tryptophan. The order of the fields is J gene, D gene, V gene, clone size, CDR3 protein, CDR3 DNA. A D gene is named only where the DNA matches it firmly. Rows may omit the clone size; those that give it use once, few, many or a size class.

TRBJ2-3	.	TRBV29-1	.	CSVVQWFEPDTQYF	TGCAGCGTTGTACAATGGTTTGAGCCAGATACGCAGTATTTT
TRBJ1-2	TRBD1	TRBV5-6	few	CASRRTGTNYGYTF	TGTGCCAGCAGAAGGACAGGGACTAACTATGGCTACACCTTC
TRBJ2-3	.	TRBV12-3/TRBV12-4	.	CASTFSGDTQYF	TGTGCCAGCACCTTTTCGGGAGATACGCAGTATTTT
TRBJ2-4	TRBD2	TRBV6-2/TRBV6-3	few	CASSFTREGQYF	TGTGCCAGCAGTTTTACAAGGGAGGGGCAGTACTTC
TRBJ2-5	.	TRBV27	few	CASRPRPLGQETQYF	TGTGCCAGCCGGCCAAGGCCCTTGGGGCAAGAGACCCAGTACTTC
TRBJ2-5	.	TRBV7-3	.	CASSPSGLEETQYF	TGTGCCAGCAGCCCCTCGGGGTTAGAAGAGACCCAGTACTTC
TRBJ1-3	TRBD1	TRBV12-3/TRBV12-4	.	CASSMTGSGNTIYF	TGTGCCAGCAGTATGACAGGGTCTGGAAACACCATATATTTT
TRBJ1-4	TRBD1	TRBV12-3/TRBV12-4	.	CASSLAQGARGEKLFF	TGTGCCAGCAGTTTAGCCCAGGGGGCAAGAGGGGAAAAACTGTTTTTT
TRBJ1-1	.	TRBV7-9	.	CASRVNRDLAFF	TGTGCCAGCAGAGTCAACCGGGACCTGGCTTTCTTT
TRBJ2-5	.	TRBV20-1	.	CSARDLKGPETQYF	TGCAGTGCTAGAGATTTGAAGGGCCCAGAGACCCAGTACTTC
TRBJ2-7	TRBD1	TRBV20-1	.	CSAAKTGQGYEQYF	TGCAGTGCTGCCAAGACGGGACAGGGGTACGAGCAGTACTTC
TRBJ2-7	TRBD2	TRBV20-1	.	CSARGGTSTYYERYF	TGCAGTGCTAGAGGCGGGACTAGCACCTACTACGAGCGGTACTTC
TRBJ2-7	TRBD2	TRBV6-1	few	CATSFFFGTSGYNEQYF	TGTGCCACTTCTTTCTTTTTTGGGACTAGCGGGTACAATGAGCAGTACTTC
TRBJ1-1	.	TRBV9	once	CASSPQQTNTEAFF	TGTGCCAGCAGCCCCCAGCAAACTAACACTGAAGCTTTCTTT
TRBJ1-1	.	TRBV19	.	CASSMESANTEAFF	TGTGCCAGTAGTATGGAGTCGGCGAACACTGAAGCTTTCTTT
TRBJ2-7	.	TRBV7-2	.	CASRTTGAYEQYF	TGTGCCAGCAGAACGACAGGTGCCTACGAGCAGTACTTC
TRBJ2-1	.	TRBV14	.	CASSQVMGLFNEQFF	TGTGCCAGCAGCCAGGTTATGGGCCTATTCAATGAGCAGTTCTTC
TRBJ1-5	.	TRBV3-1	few	CASSQAHSFPQPQHF	TGTGCCAGCAGCCAAGCTCACAGTTTTCCGCAGCCCCAGCATTTT
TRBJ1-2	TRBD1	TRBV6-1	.	CASSFQGAGDGYTF	TGTGCCAGCAGTTTCCAGGGGGCGGGGGATGGCTACACCTTC
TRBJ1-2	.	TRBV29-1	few	CSVETGNYGYTF	TGCAGCGTTGAGACCGGGAACTATGGCTACACCTTC
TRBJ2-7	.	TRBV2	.	CASSDHMRTTYEQYF	TGTGCCAGCAGTGATCATATGAGAACCACCTACGAGCAGTACTTC
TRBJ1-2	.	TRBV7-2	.	CASSLDPGISRAYGYTF	TGTGCCAGCAGCTTAGACCCGGGGATCTCAAGGGCTTATGGCTACACCTTC
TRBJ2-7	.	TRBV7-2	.	CASSFMGRESYEQYF	TGTGCCAGCAGCTTCATGGGCAGGGAGTCCTACGAGCAGTACTTC
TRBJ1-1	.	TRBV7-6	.	CASSFLGGTEAFF	TGTGCCAGCAGCTTTCTAGGGGGCACTGAAGCTTTCTTT
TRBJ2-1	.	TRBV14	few	CASSLLRGRDEQFF	TGTGCCAGCAGCCTCCTCAGGGGCAGGGATGAGCAGTTCTTC
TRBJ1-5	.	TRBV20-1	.	CSAQEVGGQHF	TGCAGTGCTCAGGAGGTGGGTGGTCAGCATTTT
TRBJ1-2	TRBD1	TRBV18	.	CASSPDREFYGYTF	TGTGCCAGCTCACCGGACAGGGAATTCTATGGCTACACCTTC
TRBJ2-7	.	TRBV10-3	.	CAISESEEGAPYNEQYF	TGTGCCATCAGTGAGTCGGAGGAGGGGGCACCCTACAATGAGCAGTACTTC
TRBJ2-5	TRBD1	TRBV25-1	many	CASSAFRGQETQYF	TGTGCCAGCAGTGCTTTCAGGGGGCAGGAGACCCAGTACTTC
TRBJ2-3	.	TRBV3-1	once	CASSRDLLTDTQYF	TGTGCCAGCAGCCGGGACCTCCTCACAGATACGCAGTATTTT
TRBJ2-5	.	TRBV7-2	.	CASSLERAGQETQYF	TGTGCCAGCAGCTTAGAGAGGGCAGGGCAAGAGACCCAGTACTTC
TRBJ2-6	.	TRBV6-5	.	CASSPMSGANVLTF	TGTGCCAGCAGCCCAATGAGTGGGGCCAACGTCCTGACTTTC
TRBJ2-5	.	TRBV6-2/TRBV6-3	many	CASSPNPWETQYF	TGTGCCAGCAGCCCAAATCCATGGGAGACCCAGTACTTC
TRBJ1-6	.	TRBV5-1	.	CASSLVGPGRGSPLHF	TGCGCCAGCAGCTTGGTGGGTCCAGGGAGGGGTTCACCCCTCCACTTT
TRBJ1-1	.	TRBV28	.	CASSFARFMVNTEAFF	TGTGCCAGCAGTTTCGCCAGATTTATGGTGAACACTGAAGCTTTCTTT
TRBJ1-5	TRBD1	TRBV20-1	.	CSASFQGAQPQHF	TGCAGTGCTAGTTTTCAGGGGGCCCAGCCCCAGCATTTT
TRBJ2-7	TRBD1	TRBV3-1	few	CASSQLFGRGPYEQYF	TGTGCCAGCAGCCAGCTATTTGGAAGGGGGCCGTACGAGCAGTACTTC
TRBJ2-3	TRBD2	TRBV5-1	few	CASSFTSGGTGADTQYF	TGCGCCAGCAGCTTTACTAGCGGGGGGACCGGAGCAGATACGCAGTATTTT
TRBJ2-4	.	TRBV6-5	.	CASSPGGIQYF	TGTGCCAGCAGCCCCGGGGGCATTCAGTACTTC
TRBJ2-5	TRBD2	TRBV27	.	CASRPGLAGQGGGTQYF	TGTGCCAGCAGACCGGGACTAGCGGGCCAAGGGGGTGGGACCCAGTACTTC
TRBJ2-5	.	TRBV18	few	CASSPPGSVFRGAQETQYF	TGTGCCAGCTCACCACCGGGGAGCGTATTCCGTGGGGCCCAAGAGACCCAGTACTTC
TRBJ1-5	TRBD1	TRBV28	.	CASSIRGLGQPQHF	TGTGCCAGCAGTATTAGGGGGCTCGGGCAGCCCCAGCATTTT
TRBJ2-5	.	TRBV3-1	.	CASSQGQSQETQYF	TGTGCCAGCAGCCAGGGGCAGAGCCAAGAGACCCAGTACTTC
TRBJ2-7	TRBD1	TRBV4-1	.	CAGSRDRDRGGEQYF	TGCGCCGGCAGCCGAGACCGGGACAGGGGTGGCGAGCAGTACTTC
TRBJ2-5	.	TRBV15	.	CATSRDAPSRLNNEQYF	TGTGCTACCAGCAGAGATGCGCCAAGCCGACTAAACAATGAGCAGTACTTC
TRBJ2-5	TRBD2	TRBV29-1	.	CSVREGSNEQYF	TGCAGCGTAAGGGAGGGCAGCAATGAGCAGTACTTC
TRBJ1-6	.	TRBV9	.	CARSNYNNSPLHF	TGTGCCCGGAGTAATTACAATAATTCACCCCTCCACTTT
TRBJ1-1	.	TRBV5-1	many	CASSSSVGNTEAFF	TGCGCCAGCAGCTCGTCGGTGGGAAACACTGAAGCTTTCTTT
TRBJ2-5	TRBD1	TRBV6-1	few	CAGRQGSWETQYF	TGTGCCGGGAGACAGGGGAGCTGGGAGACCCAGTACTTC
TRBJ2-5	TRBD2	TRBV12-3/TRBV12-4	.	CASSGGRPQETQYF	TGTGCCAGTAGCGGGGGGCGACCTCAAGAGACCCAGTACTTC
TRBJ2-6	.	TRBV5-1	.	CASSLDISGAGANVLTF	TGCGCCAGCAGCTTGGATATCTCAGGGGCTGGGGCCAACGTCCTGACTTTC
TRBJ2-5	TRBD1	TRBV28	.	CASSRSGTGRETQYF	TGTGCCAGCAGCCGTTCCGGGACAGGGCGAGAGACCCAGTACTTC
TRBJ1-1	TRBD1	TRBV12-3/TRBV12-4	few	CASSRQGEAFF	TGTGCCAGCAGTCGACAGGGTGAAGCTTTCTTT
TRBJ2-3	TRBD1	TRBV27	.	CASSPSGGLVVDTQYF	TGTGCCAGCAGTCCCTCAGGGGGCCTGGTGGTAGACACGCAGTATTTT
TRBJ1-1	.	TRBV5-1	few	CASSSWDMNTEAFF	TGCGCCAGCAGCTCCTGGGACATGAACACTGAAGCTTTCTTT
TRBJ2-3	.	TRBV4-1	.	CASSVSPADTQYF	TGCGCCAGCAGCGTAAGCCCAGCGGATACGCAGTATTTT
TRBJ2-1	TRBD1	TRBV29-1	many	CSVHRGNEQFF	TGCAGCGTCCACAGGGGCAATGAGCAGTTCTTC
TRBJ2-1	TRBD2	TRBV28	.	CASSLSSGRSNEQFF	TGTGCCAGCAGTTTATCTAGCGGGAGATCGAATGAGCAGTTCTTC
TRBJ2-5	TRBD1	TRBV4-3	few	CASSRWTGYSETQYF	TGCGCCAGCAGCCGATGGACAGGGTATTCGGAGACCCAGTACTTC